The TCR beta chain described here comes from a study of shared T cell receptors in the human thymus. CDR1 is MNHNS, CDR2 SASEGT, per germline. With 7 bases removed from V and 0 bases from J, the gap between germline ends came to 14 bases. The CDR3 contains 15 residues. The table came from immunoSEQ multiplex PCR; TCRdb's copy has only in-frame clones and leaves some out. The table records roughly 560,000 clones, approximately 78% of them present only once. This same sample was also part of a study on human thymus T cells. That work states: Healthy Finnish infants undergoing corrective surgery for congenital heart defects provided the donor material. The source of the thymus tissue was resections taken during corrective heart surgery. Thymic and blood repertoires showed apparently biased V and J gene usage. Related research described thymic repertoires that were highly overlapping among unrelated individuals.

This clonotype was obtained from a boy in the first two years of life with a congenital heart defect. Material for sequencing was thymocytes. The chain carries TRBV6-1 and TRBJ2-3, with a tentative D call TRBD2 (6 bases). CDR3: CASTGRPPSTDTQYF. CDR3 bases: TGTGCCAGCACGGGGAGGCCCCCCAGCACAGATACGCAGTATTTT.